Shown below are 20 T cell receptor beta chains from a single sample sequenced in a study of shared clonotypes between healthy human individuals (dated by TCRdb to the early 2020s). Preparation of the library involved the immunoSEQ multiplex PCR assay. The source is immuneACCESS, and TCRdb retained only in-frame sequences with V and J called. Part of the clones is not carried over; for the studies checked, unresolved V genes explain less than half of this, and the remainder is unexplained. This sample holds about 2.5 million clones; around 93% were observed only once. 0.37% of the sample lies in the top ten. Input material: naive CD4+ T cells from PBMCs. This specimen's cell subset or site label, per the study, means: CD45RA+ positively selected. The source of these receptors is a man between 18 and 35 years old in good health. Some clones in this sample may be carry-over from other donors' samples.

The V call is TRBV9, the J call TRBJ1-5; D ambiguous. V dropped 0 bases and J dropped 0 bases, with 7 bases sitting between them. Per the germline V gene, CDR1 is SGDLS and CDR2 is YYNGEE. The CDR3 totals 15 residues. The CDR3 region is CASSVASDSNQPQHF. The CDR3 region has the DNA TGTGCCAGCAGCGTAGCTTCCGATAGCAATCAGCCCCAGCATTTT. Variable domain in full (rest from reference TRBV9 and TRBJ1-5): DSGVTQTPKHLITATGQRVTLRCSPRSGDLSVYWYQQSLDQGLQFLIQYYNGEERAKGNILERFSAQQFPDLHSELNLSSLELGDSALYFCASSVASDSNQPQHFGDGTRLSIL.

The chain carries TRBV5-8 and TRBJ1-5; D remains unclear. This CDR3 is 16 amino acids long. CDR1 and CDR2 from the germline V gene are SGHTS and YDEGEE. V was trimmed by 0 bases and J by 6 bases, leaving 16 bases between them. The CDR3 DNA follows: TGTGCCAGCAGCTTGGCATCCAGGTTTTGGGGTCAGCCCCAGCATTTT. As protein: CASSLASRFWGQPQHF.

The V gene is TRBV28, the J gene TRBJ1-5; D is undetermined. In germline, CDR1 is MDHEN, CDR2 SYDVKM. There are 15 residues in the CDR3. The V end lost 4 bases, the J end lost 1 base, and 11 bases lay between the germline ends. In DNA, the CDR3 is TGTGCCAGCAGTTCCCCGGCAGAAAGCAATCAGCCCCAGCATTTT. This encodes CASSSPAESNQPQHF.

The rearrangement joins TRBV15 to TRBJ1-1; D perhaps matches TRBD1 (5 bases). CDR3 size: 15 residues. CDR1 and CDR2 (germline): LNHNV, YYDKDF (reference sequence). V was clipped by 1 base and J by 5 bases, with 14 bases between them. The CDR3 coding sequence is TGTGCCACCAGCAGAGCGGGGGTATTGGTTACTGAAGCTTTCTTT. Its translation is CATSRAGVLVTEAFF.

The genes are TRBV28 and TRBJ1-2, with a weak D call TRBD1 (5 bases). The CDR3 runs 16 residues. Deletions cut 4 bases from V and 8 bases from J, with 23 bases between. CDR1 MDHEN and CDR2 SYDVKM come from the germline V gene. The CDR3 spells CASSSPGGLGLEGYTF. CDR3 DNA: TGTGCCAGCAGTTCCCCGGGGGGGTTGGGGCTTGAGGGCTACACCTTC.

This clone occurred once. The chain couples TRBV6-1 to TRBJ2-7; 9 bases agree with TRBD1. V lost 2 bases and J lost 4; bases outside the gene matches: 6. The germline CDR1 and CDR2 sequences are MNHNS and SASEGT. The CDR3 loop spans 15 amino acids. CDR3 coding DNA: TGTGCCAGCAGTGAACCGGGGGACAGGGTTTACGAGCAGTACTTC. It translates to CASSEPGDRVYEQYF.

The rearrangement uses TRBV30 and TRBJ2-2, with 8 bases matching TRBD1. Germline V gives CDR1 GTSNPN, CDR2 SVGIG (reference sequence). V lost 0 bases and J lost 8; bases outside the gene matches: 2. There are 13 residues in the CDR3. CDR3 sequence (DNA): TGTGCCTGGAGTGTACAGGGGGTTGGGGAGCTGTTTTTT. Translation: CAWSVQGVGELFF.

The chain recombines TRBV27 with TRBJ2-7; 8 nucleotides align to TRBD2. With 2 bases clipped from V and 4 bases from J, the junction kept 22 bases outside the gene matches. The CDR3 length is 20 residues. Germline assignment: CDR1 MNHEY and CDR2 SMNVEV (reference sequence). The CDR3 reads CASSLPPRQVESGSWYEQYF. CDR3 nucleotide sequence: TGTGCCAGCAGTTTACCCCCCCGACAGGTTGAGAGCGGGAGCTGGTACGAGCAGTACTTC.

Remarks on this clone: The identical CDR3 is also encoded by other nucleotide sequences in the sample. The chain uses TRBV7-3 and TRBJ2-2, with 7 bases lining up with TRBD2. CDR1 and CDR2 from the germline V gene are SGHTA and FQGTGA. The CDR3 extends over 15 amino acids. V gave up 3 bases and J gave up 4 bases; unmatched junction bases: 5. CDR3 region: CASSLGLAATGELFF. CDR3 DNA: TGTGCCAGCAGCTTGGGCCTAGCGGCCACCGGGGAGCTGTTTTTT.

The chain joins TRBV7-9 to TRBJ2-7, with 7 nucleotides matching TRBD1. The trim removed 6 bases at V and 2 bases at J, leaving 7 bases unmatched. The germline gives CDR1 SEHNR, CDR2 FQNEAQ (reference sequence). The CDR3 sequence is 14 residues long. In DNA form, the CDR3 reads TGTGCCAGCAGAGAGTCCGGGACAGCCTACGAGCAGTACTTC. Its protein product is CASRESGTAYEQYF. Together with reference TRBV7-9 and TRBJ2-7, the CDR3 gives the full variable domain: DTGVSQNPRHKITKRGQNVTFRCDPISEHNRLYWYRQTLGQGPEFLTYFQNEAQLEKSRLLSDRFSAERPKGSFSTLEIQRTEQGDSAMYLCASRESGTAYEQYFGPGTRLTVT.

This chain joins TRBV5-1 and TRBJ1-1, with D tentatively TRBD1 (5 bases). Trimming took off 1 base at V and 1 base at J, with 11 bases between the two ends. Germline CDR1 is SGHRS and CDR2 is YFSETQ. This CDR3 is built from 15 residues. The chain's CDR3 is CASSLSGPSNTEAFF. The CDR3 region has the DNA TGCGCCAGCAGCTTGTCGGGGCCCTCGAACACTGAAGCTTTCTTT. The complete variable domain, with remaining parts taken from reference TRBV5-1 and TRBJ1-1, reads KAGVTQTPRYLIKTRGQQVTLSCSPISGHRSVSWYQQTPGQGLQFLFEYFSETQRNKGNFPGRFSGRQFSNSRSEMNVSTLELGDSALYLCASSLSGPSNTEAFFGQGTRLTVV.

CDR3 in DNA: TGTGCCAGCAGCTTAGGGAACAGGGCCATCAATGAGCAGTTCTTC. It codes for CASSLGNRAINEQFF. This chain connects TRBV7-9 to TRBJ2-1; perhaps TRBD1 as D (6 bases). The CDR3 sequence is 15 residues long. Trimming cost V 1 base and J 6 bases, with 13 bases left between them. Germline V gene sequence: CDR1 SEHNR, CDR2 FQNEAQ (reference sequence).

The chain carries TRBV7-2 and TRBJ2-7; 8 nucleotides align to TRBD2. The CDR3 has 12 residues. CDR1 and CDR2 (germline): SGHTA, FQGNSA. The trim removed 6 bases at V and 6 bases at J, leaving 4 bases unmatched. The CDR3 loop is CASRAGGREQYF. CDR3 nucleotide sequence: TGTGCCAGCAGGGCGGGAGGCCGCGAGCAGTACTTC.

V gene TRBV5-1 combines with J gene TRBJ1-2; D possibly corresponds to TRBD1 (5 bases). Trimming removed 0 bases at V and 3 bases at J, with 12 bases between. CDR1 is SGHRS and CDR2 is YFSETQ in the germline V gene. This CDR3 spans 15 amino acids. The CDR3 DNA follows: TGCGCCAGCAGCTTGGACTTAGGGGCGGACTATGGCTACACCTTC. Its protein is CASSLDLGADYGYTF.

The chain links TRBV5-1 to TRBJ1-1; 9 positions match TRBD1. Trimming at V came to 4 bases and at J to 2 bases, leaving 9 bases not matched to a gene. The CDR3 runs to 16 residues. The germline gives CDR1 SGHRS, CDR2 YFSETQ. The CDR3 DNA sequence: TGCGCCAGCAGCCACCTTAGGACAGGGGTAAACACTGAAGCTTTCTTT. This translates into CASSHLRTGVNTEAFF.

This chain links TRBV5-1 with TRBJ2-3; TRBD1 matches 8 bases. The CDR3 consists of 13 residues. Germline assignment: CDR1 SGHRS and CDR2 YFSETQ. J lost 7 bases, V lost 4 bases, and 5 bases had no gene match. CDR3 sequence reads: CASSPGQGYTQYF. DNA for the CDR3: TGCGCCAGCAGCCCTGGACAGGGTTATACGCAGTATTTT.

The rearrangement uses TRBV29-1 and TRBJ2-5, with 8 bases matching TRBD1. This CDR3 region has 14 residues. Germline CDR1 and CDR2: SQVTM and ANQGSEA. V was clipped by 6 bases and J by 5 bases; unmatched bases: 11. CDR3 amino acids: CSVAAAGGSETQYF. The CDR3, as DNA: TGCAGCGTCGCAGCCGCAGGGGGCAGCGAGACCCAGTACTTC.

The chain joins TRBV4-3 to TRBJ1-1; 7 bases match TRBD1. Trimming removed 1 base from V and 0 bases from J; junction bases left unmatched: 11. Germline V lookup: CDR1 LGHNA, CDR2 YSLEER. The CDR3 totals 18 residues. The CDR3 sequence: CASSQGRGQSRMNTEAFF. The CDR3 nucleotides read TGCGCCAGCAGCCAAGGGAGGGGGCAAAGTAGGATGAACACTGAAGCTTTCTTT.

Only a few counts were recorded for this clone. The J gene is TRBJ1-5, the V gene TRBV7-9; possible D gene TRBD1, 5 bases. The CDR3 sequence is 15 residues long. Germline CDR1 is SEHNR and CDR2 is FQNEAQ (reference sequence). With 2 bases removed from V and 2 bases from J, the gap between germline ends came to 10 bases. CDR3 protein: CASSLSSGGNQPQHF. As DNA, the CDR3 is TGTGCCAGCAGCTTAAGTTCGGGGGGCAATCAGCCCCAGCATTTT.

The chain links TRBV29-1 to TRBJ2-1; TRBD1 or TRBD2 may be the D gene (5 bases each). V was trimmed by 3 bases and J by 8 bases, leaving 8 bases between them. The germline CDR1 and CDR2 sequences are SQVTM and ANQGSEA. The CDR3 is 11 residues long. This CDR3 reads CSVEGPYEQFF. CDR3 sequence (DNA): TGCAGCGTTGAGGGACCGTATGAGCAGTTCTTC.